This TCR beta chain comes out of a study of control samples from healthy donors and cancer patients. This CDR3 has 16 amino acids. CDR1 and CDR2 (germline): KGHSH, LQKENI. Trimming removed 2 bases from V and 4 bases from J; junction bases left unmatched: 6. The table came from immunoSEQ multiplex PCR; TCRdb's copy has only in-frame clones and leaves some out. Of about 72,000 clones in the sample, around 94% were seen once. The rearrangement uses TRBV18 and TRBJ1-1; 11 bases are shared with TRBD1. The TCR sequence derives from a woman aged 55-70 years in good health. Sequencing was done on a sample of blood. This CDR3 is CASSPFGQGAPTEAFF. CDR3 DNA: TGTGCCAGCTCACCATTCGGACAGGGGGCTCCCACTGAAGCTTTCTTT.